This T cell receptor (beta chain) was recovered during a study of early T cells in non-severe SARS-CoV-2 infection. Individual cDNA molecules carried attached unique molecular identifiers. MiXCR was run by TCRdb on the 5' RACE reads, yielding one entry per CDR3 protein. In the table there are 50,000 to 55,000 distinct CDR3 sequences, about 9.7% of which are singletons. This clonotype was detected many times. Its cognate antigen is unknown. Study outcomes and limitations: Matching with VDJdb favored anti-spike CD8 responses (missing private and CD4 specificities).

Sequencing was done on a sample of whole blood. This receptor was taken from an adult who was a healthcare worker with PCR-confirmed SARS-CoV-2 infection or an uninfected control (not recorded which).

In DNA form, the CDR3 reads TGTGCCAGCAGCTTGACAGGACCCATGAACACTGAAGCTTTCTTT. Protein: CASSLTGPMNTEAFF. This chain uses TRBV11-2 with TRBJ1-1, with D possibly being TRBD1 (6 bases). V lost 3 bases, J lost 0 bases, and 11 bases lay in between. The CDR3 spans 15 residues. Germline assignment: CDR1 SGHAT and CDR2 FQNNGV.